This TCR beta chain was found in a study of cytomegalovirus exposure and HLA in healthy donors. Findings and limits, study-wide: Reports credit the classifier with highly specific, highly sensitive diagnosis of cytomegalovirus status. The authors enumerated around 150 TCR beta chains as linked to cytomegalovirus.

The donors were members of the validation cohort, which comprised roughly 120 subjects and was separate from the first cohort of 666 subjects. Clones were read by immunoSEQ multiplex PCR, and TCRdb kept only the in-frame ones, dropping some. Of about 150,000 clones in the sample, over 80% were seen once. The V end lost 3 bases, the J end lost 3 bases, and 19 bases lay between the germline ends. The CDR3 contains 16 residues. The germline V gene has CDR1 GTSNPN and CDR2 SVGIG (reference sequence). On this clone itself: The antigen is undetermined.

The genes are TRBV30 and TRBJ2-3, with D possibly being TRBD2 (5 bases). The receptor's source is a man between 18 and 29 years old in good health and CMV-seropositive. Sequencing input: PBMCs. CDR3 in amino acids: CAWSVYRWEKTDTQYF. In DNA form, the CDR3 reads TGTGCCTGGAGCGTCTATCGGTGGGAGAAGACAGATACGCAGTATTTT.